Listed below are T cell receptor beta chains from one sample, sequenced in a study of read filtering for tumor transcriptome and immune sequencing. One entry per CDR3 protein, called by TCRdb with MiXCR from the reads. The sample has roughly 59,000 distinct CDR3 sequences, around 19% seen once. The sample consisted of a population of CD138-negative cells sorted from bone marrow. The receptors stem from a donor at least 40 years old with multiple myeloma. Both conserved end residues are part of each CDR3. A D gene is named only where the DNA matches it firmly. Where a row states a size, it is once, few, many or the class of an expanded clone; other rows omit it.

size: many
D: TRBD2
V: TRBV11-2
J: TRBJ2-5
CDR3: CASSPPRLAGQETQYF
DNA: TGTGCCAGCAGCCCCCCCCGGCTAGCGGGGCAAGAGACCCAGTACTTC

size: many
D: -
V: TRBV20-1
J: TRBJ1-5
CDR3: CSAGGKGNQPQHF
DNA: TGCAGTGCGGGGGGCAAGGGCAATCAGCCCCAGCATTTT

size: many
D: TRBD2
V: TRBV12-3/TRBV12-4
J: TRBJ2-7
CDR3: CASSFKREDLLVLYEQYF
DNA: TGTGCCAGCAGTTTTAAACGGGAGGACCTTTTAGTGTTGTACGAGCAGTACTTC

size: many
D: -
V: TRBV29-1
J: TRBJ1-1
CDR3: CSGQKDPRAEAFF
DNA: TGCAGCGGCCAAAAGGACCCACGGGCTGAAGCTTTCTTT

size: many
D: -
V: TRBV11-1
J: TRBJ1-4
CDR3: CASSLTGDVNEKLFF
DNA: TGTGCCAGCAGCTTAACAGGAGACGTTAATGAAAAACTGTTTTTT

size: few
D: -
V: TRBV29-1
J: TRBJ1-2
CDR3: CSVGTANYGYTF
DNA: TGCAGCGTTGGGACAGCTAACTATGGCTACACCTTC

size: -
D: TRBD2
V: TRBV29-1
J: TRBJ2-1
CDR3: CSVDHPFWRERVDNEQFF
DNA: TGCAGCGTTGATCACCCCTTTTGGCGGGAGAGAGTTGACAATGAGCAGTTCTTC

size: -
D: -
V: TRBV20-1
J: TRBJ1-5
CDR3: CSSSSGERGPQHF
DNA: TGCAGTTCTAGTTCAGGGGAGCGTGGGCCCCAGCATTTT

size: many
D: -
V: TRBV11-1
J: TRBJ2-1
CDR3: CASEEHNEQFF
DNA: TGTGCCAGCGAGGAACACAATGAGCAGTTCTTC

size: many
D: -
V: TRBV30
J: TRBJ2-7
CDR3: CAWSVGGASDEQYF
DNA: TGTGCCTGGAGTGTCGGCGGGGCCTCAGACGAGCAGTACTTC

size: many
D: -
V: TRBV7-9
J: TRBJ1-1
CDR3: CASGVTGGDNTEAFF
DNA: TGTGCCAGCGGCGTAACTGGGGGCGACAACACTGAAGCTTTCTTT

size: -
D: TRBD1
V: TRBV20-1
J: TRBJ1-2
CDR3: CSASYPGTGVIYGYTF
DNA: TGCAGTGCTAGTTACCCTGGGACAGGGGTTATCTATGGCTACACCTTC

size: many
D: TRBD1
V: TRBV7-9
J: TRBJ1-2
CDR3: CASSLPGTGRSGYTF
DNA: TGTGCCAGCAGCTTACCCGGGACAGGGAGGTCTGGCTACACCTTC

size: many
D: -
V: TRBV12-3/TRBV12-4
J: TRBJ1-2
CDR3: CASSFRAVTGYTF
DNA: TGTGCCAGCAGTTTCCGGGCCGTAACTGGCTACACCTTC

size: many
D: -
V: TRBV20-1
J: TRBJ1-4
CDR3: CSAREPRVESKLFF
DNA: TGCAGTGCTAGAGAGCCCAGGGTAGAGTCAAAACTGTTTTTT

size: many
D: TRBD2
V: TRBV5-1
J: TRBJ2-3
CDR3: CASAPSPSGGTDTQYF
DNA: TGCGCCAGCGCTCCGAGCCCTAGCGGGGGCACAGATACGCAGTATTTT